The present TCR beta chain was sequenced within a study of post-analysis software for immune sequencing data. Study details: Both relapsing-remitting and secondary progressive multiple sclerosis featured among the disease courses, as did progressive-relapsing multiple sclerosis.

Notes on this clonotype: Its antigen is unidentified.

Libraries were made from TCR beta cDNA, and they carried unique molecular identifiers. Some 500,000 cDNA molecules were obtained per 1 to 10 million input T cells. TCRdb itself ran the PCR reads through MiXCR, one entry per CDR3 protein. The profile shows about 820,000 distinct CDR3 sequences, roughly half of them singletons. Broader study findings: TRBV5-6, TRBV5-1 and TRBV20-1 were among 4 or 5 TRBV segments more frequent in patients than controls. People with multiple sclerosis had a significantly lower normalized Chao1 diversity than controls did. Strong co-clustering by F measure was seen for same-batch samples.

The CDR3 extends over 14 amino acids. The ends lost 6 bases at V and 8 bases at J; junction bases unmatched: 8. The gene calls are TRBV12-3 or TRBV12-4 and TRBJ2-1; 9 bases line up with TRBD1. The receptor's source is a girl between 10 and 17 years old with multiple sclerosis. The specimen was blood. The CDR3 bases are TGTGCCAGCAGAAAGGGACAGGGTTTTGATGAGCAGTTCTTC. Amino acids: CASRKGQGFDEQFF.